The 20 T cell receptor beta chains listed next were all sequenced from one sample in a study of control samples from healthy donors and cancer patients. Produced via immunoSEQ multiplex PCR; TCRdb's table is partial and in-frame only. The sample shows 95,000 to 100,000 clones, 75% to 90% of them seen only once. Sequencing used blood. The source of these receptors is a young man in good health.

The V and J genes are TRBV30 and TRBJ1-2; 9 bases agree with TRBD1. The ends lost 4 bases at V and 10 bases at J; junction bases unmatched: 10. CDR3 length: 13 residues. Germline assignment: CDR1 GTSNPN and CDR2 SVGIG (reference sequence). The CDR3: CAWTPGTGYLYTF. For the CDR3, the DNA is TGTGCCTGGACCCCCGGGACAGGGTATCTCTACACCTTC.

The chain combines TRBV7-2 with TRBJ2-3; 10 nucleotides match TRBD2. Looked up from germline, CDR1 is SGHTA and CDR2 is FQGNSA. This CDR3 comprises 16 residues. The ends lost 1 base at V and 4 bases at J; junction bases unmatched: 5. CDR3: CASSLVSSGRPDTQYF. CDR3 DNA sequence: TGTGCCAGCAGCTTAGTCTCTAGCGGGAGACCAGATACGCAGTATTTT.

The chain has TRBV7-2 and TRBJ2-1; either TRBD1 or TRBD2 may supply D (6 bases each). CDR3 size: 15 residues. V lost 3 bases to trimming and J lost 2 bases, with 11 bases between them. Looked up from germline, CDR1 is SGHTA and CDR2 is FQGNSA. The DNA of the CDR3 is TGTGCCAGCAGCTTTGACCGGGGGCCCTACAATGAGCAGTTCTTC. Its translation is CASSFDRGPYNEQFF.

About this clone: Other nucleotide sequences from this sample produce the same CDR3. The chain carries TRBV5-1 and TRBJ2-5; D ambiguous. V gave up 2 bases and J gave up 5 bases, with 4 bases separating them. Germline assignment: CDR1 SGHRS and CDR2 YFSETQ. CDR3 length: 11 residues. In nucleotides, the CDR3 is TGCGCCAGCAGCTTAGACGAGACCCAGTACTTC. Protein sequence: CASSLDETQYF.

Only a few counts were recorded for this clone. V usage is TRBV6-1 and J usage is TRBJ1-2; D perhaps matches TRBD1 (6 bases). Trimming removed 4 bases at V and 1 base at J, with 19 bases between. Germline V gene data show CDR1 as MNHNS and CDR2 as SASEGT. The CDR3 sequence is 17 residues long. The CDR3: CASSAPGTPGFNYGYTF. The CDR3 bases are TGTGCCAGCAGTGCACCAGGGACACCCGGATTTAACTATGGCTACACCTTC.

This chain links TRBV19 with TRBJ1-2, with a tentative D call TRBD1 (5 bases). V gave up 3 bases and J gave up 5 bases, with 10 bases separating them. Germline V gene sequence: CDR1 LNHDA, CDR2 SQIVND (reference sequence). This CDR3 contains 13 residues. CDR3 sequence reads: CASSITQEYGYTF. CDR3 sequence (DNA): TGTGCCAGTAGTATCACACAGGAATATGGCTACACCTTC.

The CDR3 DNA reads as TGTGCCAGCAGCCGGGGACAGAAGAATGAAAAACTGTTTTTT. Its protein is CASSRGQKNEKLFF. The gene calls are TRBV5-4 and TRBJ1-4, with 7 bases aligning to TRBD1. CDR3 size: 14 residues. Germline-derived CDR1 and CDR2 are SGHNT and YYREEE (reference sequence). V dropped 4 bases and J dropped 5; count of bases not matched to a gene: 5.

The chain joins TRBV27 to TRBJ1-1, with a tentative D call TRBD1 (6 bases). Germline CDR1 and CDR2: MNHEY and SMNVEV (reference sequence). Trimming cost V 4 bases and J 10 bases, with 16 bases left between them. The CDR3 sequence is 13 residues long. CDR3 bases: TGTGCCAGCAGTTCTTTTTCGGGAGGGGGAGCTTTCTTT. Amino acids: CASSSFSGGGAFF.

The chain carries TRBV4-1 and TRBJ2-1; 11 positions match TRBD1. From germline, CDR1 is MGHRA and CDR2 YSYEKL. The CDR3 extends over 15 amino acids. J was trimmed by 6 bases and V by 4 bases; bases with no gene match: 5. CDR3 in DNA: TGCGCCAGCAGCCCCCATGGACAGGGGGCCAATGAGCAGTTCTTC. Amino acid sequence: CASSPHGQGANEQFF.

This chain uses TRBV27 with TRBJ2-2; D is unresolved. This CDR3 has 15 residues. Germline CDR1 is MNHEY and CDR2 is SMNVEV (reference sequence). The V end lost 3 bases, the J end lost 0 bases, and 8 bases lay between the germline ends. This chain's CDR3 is CASSFRRSNTGELFF. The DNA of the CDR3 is TGTGCCAGCAGTTTCAGACGGTCGAACACCGGGGAGCTGTTTTTT.

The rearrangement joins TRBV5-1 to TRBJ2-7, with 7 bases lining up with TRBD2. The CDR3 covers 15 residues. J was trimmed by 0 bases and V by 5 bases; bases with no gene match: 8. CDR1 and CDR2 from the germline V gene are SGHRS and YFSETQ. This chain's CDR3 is CASSLLTSSSYEQYF. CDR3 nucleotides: TGCGCCAGCAGTCTCTTGACTAGCAGCTCCTACGAGCAGTACTTC.

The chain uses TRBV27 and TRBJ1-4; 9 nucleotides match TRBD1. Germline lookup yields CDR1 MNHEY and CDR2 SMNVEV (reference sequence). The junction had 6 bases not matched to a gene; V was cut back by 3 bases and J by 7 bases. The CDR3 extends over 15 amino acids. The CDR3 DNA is TGTGCCAGCAGTTTTTTGGGGACAGGGACTGAAAAACTGTTTTTT. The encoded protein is CASSFLGTGTEKLFF.

In nucleotides, the CDR3 is TGTGCCAGCTCACTAGCCGGGACTAGCGGCCAAGAGACCCAGTACTTC. Protein product: CASSLAGTSGQETQYF. This chain links TRBV18 with TRBJ2-5, with TRBD2 matching 11 bases. Trimming at V came to 4 bases and at J to 1 base, leaving 5 bases not matched to a gene. Germline V gene data show CDR1 as KGHSH and CDR2 as LQKENI. There are 16 residues in the CDR3.

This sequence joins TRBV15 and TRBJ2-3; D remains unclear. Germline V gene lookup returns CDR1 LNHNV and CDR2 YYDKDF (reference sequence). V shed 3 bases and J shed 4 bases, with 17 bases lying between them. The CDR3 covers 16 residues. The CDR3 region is CATSSQLSRSADTQYF. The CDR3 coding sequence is TGTGCCACCAGCAGTCAGCTTAGTCGGTCCGCAGATACGCAGTATTTT.

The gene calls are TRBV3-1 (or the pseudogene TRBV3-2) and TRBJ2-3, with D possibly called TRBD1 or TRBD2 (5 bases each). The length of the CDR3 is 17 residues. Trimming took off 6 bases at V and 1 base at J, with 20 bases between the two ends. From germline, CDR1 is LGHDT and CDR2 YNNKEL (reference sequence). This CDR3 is CASSPTYQGVGTDTQYF. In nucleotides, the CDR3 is TGTGCCAGCAGTCCTACATACCAGGGAGTCGGCACAGATACGCAGTATTTT.

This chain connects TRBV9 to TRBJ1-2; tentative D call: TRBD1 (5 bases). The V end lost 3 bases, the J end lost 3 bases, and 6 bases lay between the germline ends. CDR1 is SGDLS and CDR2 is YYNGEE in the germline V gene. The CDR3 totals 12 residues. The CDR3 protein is CASSAQDYGYTF. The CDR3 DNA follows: TGTGCCAGCAGCGCACAGGACTATGGCTACACCTTC.

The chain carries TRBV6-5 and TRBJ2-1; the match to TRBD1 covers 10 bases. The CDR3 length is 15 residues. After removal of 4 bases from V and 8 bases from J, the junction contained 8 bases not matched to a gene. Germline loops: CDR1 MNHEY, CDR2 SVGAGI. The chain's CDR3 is CASSWRQGAKDEQFF. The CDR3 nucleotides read TGTGCCAGCAGTTGGAGACAGGGGGCTAAGGATGAGCAGTTCTTC.

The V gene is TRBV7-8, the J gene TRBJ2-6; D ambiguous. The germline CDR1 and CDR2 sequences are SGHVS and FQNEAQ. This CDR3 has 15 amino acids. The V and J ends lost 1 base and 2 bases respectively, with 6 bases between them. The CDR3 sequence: CASSLGVAGANVLTF. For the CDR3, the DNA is TGTGCCAGCAGCTTAGGAGTGGCTGGGGCCAACGTCCTGACTTTC.

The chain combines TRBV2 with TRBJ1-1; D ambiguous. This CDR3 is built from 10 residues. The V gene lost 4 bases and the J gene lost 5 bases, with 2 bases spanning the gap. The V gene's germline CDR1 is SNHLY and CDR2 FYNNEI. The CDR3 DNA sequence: TGTGCCAGCAGTGGGACTGAAGCTTTCTTT. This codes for CASSGTEAFF.

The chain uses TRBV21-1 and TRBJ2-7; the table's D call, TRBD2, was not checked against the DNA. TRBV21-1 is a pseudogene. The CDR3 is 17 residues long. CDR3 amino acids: CASSNTIRDFLSYEQYV. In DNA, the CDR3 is TGTGCCAGCAGCAACACTATTAGGGACTTCCTCTCCTACGAGCAGTACGTC.